This T cell receptor (beta chain) originates from a study of OX40 agonist ivuxolimab in advanced cancers. Profiled with immunoSEQ multiplex PCR; TCRdb holds only in-frame clones, not every one. The data show 70,000 to 80,000 clones, around 85% seen once. There are 15 residues in the CDR3. J was trimmed by 3 bases and V by 6 bases; bases with no gene match: 8. Germline V lookup: CDR1 SGHAT, CDR2 FQNNGV. Only one count was recorded for this clone. The clonotype comes from an adult with an advanced solid tumor such as melanoma, head and neck, liver or kidney cancer. This chain uses TRBV11-2 with TRBJ1-3, with TRBD1 identical over 7 bases. This material consisted of CD4+ or CD8+ T cells sorted from blood, taken in a trial of the OX40 agonist ivuxolimab. The CDR3 is CASRPIQGVGNTIYF. DNA of the CDR3: TGTGCCAGCAGGCCAATTCAGGGGGTTGGAAACACCATATATTTT.